A selection of T cell receptor beta chains follows, all from one sample in a study of graft-versus-host responses after intestinal transplantation. Using immunoSEQ multiplex PCR, the repertoire was profiled, and TCRdb retains in-frame clones only, with some absent. The sample carries 6,500 to 9,000 clones, about a third recorded once. The sequencing used alloreactive CD4+ T cells from a mixed lymphocyte reaction culture, collected before intestinal transplant. The receptors here all came from a human patient who received an intestinal transplant. The CDR3 runs from the conserved cysteine through the conserved F or W.

CDR3 protein	V gene	J gene
CASSPEALNTEAFF	TRBV5-1	TRBJ1-1
CASSYSRGNGYTF	TRBV6-6	TRBJ1-2
CASGRESYSNQPQHF	TRBV2	TRBJ1-5
CSVSAGNVETQYF	TRBV29-1	TRBJ2-5
CASSLEGAGADTQYF	TRBV11-2	TRBJ2-3
CAWTSRGKDEQFF	TRBV30	TRBJ2-1
CASSWTGTSGNNEQFF	TRBV5-1	TRBJ2-1
CASSQDFGTSGMSYEQYF	TRBV4-2	TRBJ2-7
CASSEPMNTEAFF	TRBV6-1	TRBJ1-1
CASSGDRERGYTF	TRBV2	TRBJ1-2
CASSIGGPGTEAFF	TRBV19	TRBJ1-1
CASSLGLAGGPETQYF	TRBV5-6	TRBJ2-5
CASSRVTGYEQYF	TRBV6-1	TRBJ2-7